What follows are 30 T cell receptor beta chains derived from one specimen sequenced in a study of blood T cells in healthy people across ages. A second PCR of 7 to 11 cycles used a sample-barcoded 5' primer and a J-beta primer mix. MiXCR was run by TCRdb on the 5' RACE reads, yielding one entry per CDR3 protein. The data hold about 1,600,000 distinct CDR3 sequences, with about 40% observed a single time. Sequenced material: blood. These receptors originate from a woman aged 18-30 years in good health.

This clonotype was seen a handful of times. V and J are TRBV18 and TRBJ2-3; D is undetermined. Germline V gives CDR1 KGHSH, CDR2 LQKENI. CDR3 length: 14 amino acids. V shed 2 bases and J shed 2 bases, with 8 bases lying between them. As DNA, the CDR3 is TGTGCCAGCTCACCAAGGGCAGCCACAGATACGCAGTATTTT. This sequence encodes CASSPRAATDTQYF. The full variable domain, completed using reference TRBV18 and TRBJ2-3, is NAGVMQNPRHLVRRRGQEARLRCSPMKGHSHVYWYRQLPEEGLKFMVYLQKENIIDESGMPKERFSAEFPKEGPSILRIQQVVRGDSAAYFCASSPRAATDTQYFGPGTRLTVL.

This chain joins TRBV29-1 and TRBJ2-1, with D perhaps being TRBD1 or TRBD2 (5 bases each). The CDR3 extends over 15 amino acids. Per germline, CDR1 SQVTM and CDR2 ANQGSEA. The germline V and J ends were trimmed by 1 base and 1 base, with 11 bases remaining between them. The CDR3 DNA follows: TGCAGCGTTGAAGGGGGGACCGATTCCTACAATGAGCAGTTCTTC. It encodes CSVEGGTDSYNEQFF.

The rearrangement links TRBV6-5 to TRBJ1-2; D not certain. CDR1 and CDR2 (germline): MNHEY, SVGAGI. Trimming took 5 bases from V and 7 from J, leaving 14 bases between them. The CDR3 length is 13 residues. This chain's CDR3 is CASSQTSTIGYTF. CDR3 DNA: TGTGCCAGCAGTCAGACGAGCACAATTGGCTACACCTTC.

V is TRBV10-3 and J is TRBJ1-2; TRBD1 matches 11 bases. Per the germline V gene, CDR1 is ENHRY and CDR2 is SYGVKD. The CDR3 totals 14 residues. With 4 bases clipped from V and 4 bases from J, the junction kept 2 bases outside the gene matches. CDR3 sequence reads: CAISVDRGLYGYTF. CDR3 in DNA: TGTGCCATCAGTGTGGACAGGGGGCTCTATGGCTACACCTTC.

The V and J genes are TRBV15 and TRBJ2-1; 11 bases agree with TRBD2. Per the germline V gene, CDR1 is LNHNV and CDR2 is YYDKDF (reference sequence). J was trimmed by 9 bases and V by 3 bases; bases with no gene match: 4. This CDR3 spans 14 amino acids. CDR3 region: CATSSQTSGGEQFF. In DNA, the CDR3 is TGTGCCACCAGCAGTCAAACTAGCGGGGGTGAGCAGTTCTTC. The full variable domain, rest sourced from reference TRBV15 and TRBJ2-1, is DAMVIQNPRYQVTQFGKPVTLSCSQTLNHNVMYWYQQKSSQAPKLLFHYYDKDFNNEADTPDNFQSRRPNTSFCFLDIRSPGLGDTAMYLCATSSQTSGGEQFFGPGTRLTVL.

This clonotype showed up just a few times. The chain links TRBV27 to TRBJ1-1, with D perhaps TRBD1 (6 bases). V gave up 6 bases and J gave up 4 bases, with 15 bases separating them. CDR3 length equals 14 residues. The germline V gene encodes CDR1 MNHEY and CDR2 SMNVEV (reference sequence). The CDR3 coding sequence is TGTGCCAGCAGCGCGGGGGGGGGGCTCACTGAAGCTTTCTTT. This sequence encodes CASSAGGGLTEAFF.

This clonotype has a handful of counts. Here the CDR3 DNA reads TGCAGTGCTAGAGATTTTACCTACAATGAGCAGTTCTTC. Protein product: CSARDFTYNEQFF. This chain links TRBV20-1 with TRBJ2-1; D gene unclear. The germline CDR1 and CDR2 sequences are DFQATT and SNEGSKA (reference sequence). The CDR3 totals 13 residues. Trimming removed 0 bases at V and 2 bases at J, with 5 bases between.

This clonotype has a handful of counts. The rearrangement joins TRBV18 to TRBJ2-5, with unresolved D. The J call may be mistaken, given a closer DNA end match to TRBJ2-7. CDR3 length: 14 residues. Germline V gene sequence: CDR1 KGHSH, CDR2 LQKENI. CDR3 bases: TGTGCCAGCTCATCTCAAGACATAAGGAGCGAGCAGTACTTC. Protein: CASSSQDIRSEQYF.

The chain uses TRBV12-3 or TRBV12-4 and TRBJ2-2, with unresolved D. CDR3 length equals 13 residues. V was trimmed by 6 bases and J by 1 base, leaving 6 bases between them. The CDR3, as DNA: TGTGCCAGCAGGCCCGGGAACACCGGGGAGCTGTTTTTT. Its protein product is CASRPGNTGELFF.

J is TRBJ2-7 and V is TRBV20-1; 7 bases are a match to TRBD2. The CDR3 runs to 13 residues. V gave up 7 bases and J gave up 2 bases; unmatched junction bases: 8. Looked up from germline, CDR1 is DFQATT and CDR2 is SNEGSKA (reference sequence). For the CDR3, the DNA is TGCAGTGTCGCGAGCGGGGCCCCCTACGAGCAGTACTTC. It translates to CSVASGAPYEQYF.

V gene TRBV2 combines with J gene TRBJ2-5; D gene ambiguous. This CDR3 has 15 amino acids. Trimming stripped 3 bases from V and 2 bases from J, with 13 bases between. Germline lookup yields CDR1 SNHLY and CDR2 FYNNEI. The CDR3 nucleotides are TGTGCCAGCAGTGACCTGGACCGAATGCAAGAGACCCAGTACTTC. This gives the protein CASSDLDRMQETQYF.

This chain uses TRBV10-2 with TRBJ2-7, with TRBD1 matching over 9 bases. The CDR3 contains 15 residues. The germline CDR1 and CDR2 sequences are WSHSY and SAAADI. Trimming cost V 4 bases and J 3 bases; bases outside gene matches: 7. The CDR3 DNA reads TGCGCCAGCAGTGCGTTCCCGGGACAGGGCTACGAGCAGTACTTC. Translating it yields CASSAFPGQGYEQYF.

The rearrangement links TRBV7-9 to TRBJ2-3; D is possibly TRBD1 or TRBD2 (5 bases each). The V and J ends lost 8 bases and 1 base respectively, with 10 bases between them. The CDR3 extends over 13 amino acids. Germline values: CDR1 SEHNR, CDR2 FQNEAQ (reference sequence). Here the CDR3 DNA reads TGTGCCAGCCTTCAGGGAGGCACAGATACGCAGTATTTT. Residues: CASLQGGTDTQYF.

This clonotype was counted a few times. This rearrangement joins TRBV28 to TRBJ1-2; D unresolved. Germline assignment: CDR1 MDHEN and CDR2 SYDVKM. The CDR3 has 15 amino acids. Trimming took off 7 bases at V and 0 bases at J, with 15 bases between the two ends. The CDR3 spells CASTAGAQPNYGYTF. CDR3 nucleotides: TGTGCCAGCACGGCAGGCGCCCAACCTAACTATGGCTACACCTTC.

CDR3 in amino acids: CSAPGVYETQYF. DNA for the CDR3: TGCAGTGCTCCAGGGGTGTACGAGACCCAGTACTTC. The chain links TRBV20-1 to TRBJ2-5, with a possible D match to TRBD1 (6 bases). The V gene lost 5 bases and the J gene lost 5 bases, with 12 bases spanning the gap. CDR3 length: 12 amino acids. Germline lookup yields CDR1 DFQATT and CDR2 SNEGSKA (reference sequence).

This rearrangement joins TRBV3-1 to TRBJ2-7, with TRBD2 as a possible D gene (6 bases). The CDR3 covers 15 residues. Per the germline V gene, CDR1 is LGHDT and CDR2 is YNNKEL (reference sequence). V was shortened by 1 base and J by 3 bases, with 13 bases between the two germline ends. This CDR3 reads CASSQAGALGYEQYF. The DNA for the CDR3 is TGTGCCAGCAGCCAAGCGGGAGCCCTCGGCTACGAGCAGTACTTC.

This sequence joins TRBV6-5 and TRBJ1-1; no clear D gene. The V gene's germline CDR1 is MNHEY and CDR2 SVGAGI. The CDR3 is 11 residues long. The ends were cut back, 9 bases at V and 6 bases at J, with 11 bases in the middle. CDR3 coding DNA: TGTGCCAGTTGGCAGGTCGCTGAAGCTTTCTTT. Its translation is CASWQVAEAFF.

CDR3 protein: CASRYGGTEAFF. Here the CDR3 DNA reads TGTGCCAGCAGGTACGGGGGCACTGAAGCTTTCTTT. This chain connects TRBV25-1 to TRBJ1-1; a possible D gene is TRBD1 (5 bases). CDR1 and CDR2 from the germline V gene are MGHDK and SYGVNS. The CDR3 has 12 amino acids. V lost 6 bases and J 4 bases, leaving 9 bases between the germline ends.

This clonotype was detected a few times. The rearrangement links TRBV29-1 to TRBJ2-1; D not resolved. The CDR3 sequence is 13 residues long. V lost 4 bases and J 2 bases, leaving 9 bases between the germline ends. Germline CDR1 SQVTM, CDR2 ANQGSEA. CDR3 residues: CSVVSNPYNEQFF. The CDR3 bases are TGCAGCGTTGTGTCTAACCCCTACAATGAGCAGTTCTTC.

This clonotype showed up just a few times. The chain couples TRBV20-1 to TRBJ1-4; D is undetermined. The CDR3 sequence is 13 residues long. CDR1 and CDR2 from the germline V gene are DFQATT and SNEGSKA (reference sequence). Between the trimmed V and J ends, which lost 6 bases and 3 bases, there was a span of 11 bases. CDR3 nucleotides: TGCAGTGCCACCGCAGTTCCTAATGAAAAACTGTTTTTT. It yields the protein CSATAVPNEKLFF.

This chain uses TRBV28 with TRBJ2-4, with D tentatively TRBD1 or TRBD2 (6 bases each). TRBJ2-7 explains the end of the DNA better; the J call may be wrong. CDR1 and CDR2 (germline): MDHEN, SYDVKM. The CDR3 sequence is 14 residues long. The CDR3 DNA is TGTGCCAGCAGTGAGGGGGGTTTGCAATACGAGCAGTACTTC. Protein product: CASSEGGLQYEQYF.

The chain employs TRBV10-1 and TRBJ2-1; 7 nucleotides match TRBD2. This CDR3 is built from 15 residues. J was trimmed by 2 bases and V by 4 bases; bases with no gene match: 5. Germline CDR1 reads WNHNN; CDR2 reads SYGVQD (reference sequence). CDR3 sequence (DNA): TGCGCCAGCAGTGGGGGACTACACACCTACAATGAGCAGTTCTTC. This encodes CASSGGLHTYNEQFF.

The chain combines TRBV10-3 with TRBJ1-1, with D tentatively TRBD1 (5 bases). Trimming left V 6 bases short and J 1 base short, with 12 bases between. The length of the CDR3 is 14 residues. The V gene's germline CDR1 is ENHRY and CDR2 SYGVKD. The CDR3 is CAIRGGVENTEAFF. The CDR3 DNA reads TGTGCCATCAGAGGAGGGGTGGAGAACACTGAAGCTTTCTTT.

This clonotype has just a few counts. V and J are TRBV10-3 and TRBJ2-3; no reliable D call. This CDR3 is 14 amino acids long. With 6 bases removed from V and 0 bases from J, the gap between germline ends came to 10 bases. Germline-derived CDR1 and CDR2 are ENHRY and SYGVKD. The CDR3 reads CAISPRSSTDTQYF. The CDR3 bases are TGTGCCATCAGCCCACGATCTAGCACAGATACGCAGTATTTT.

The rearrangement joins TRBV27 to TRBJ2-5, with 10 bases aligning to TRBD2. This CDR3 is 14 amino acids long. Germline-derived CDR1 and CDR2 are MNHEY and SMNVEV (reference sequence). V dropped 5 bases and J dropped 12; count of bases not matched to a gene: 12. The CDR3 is CASSLSGGPSEEYF. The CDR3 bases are TGTGCCAGCAGTCTTAGCGGGGGGCCTTCCGAGGAGTACTTC.

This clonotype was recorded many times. The CDR3 nucleotides are TGTGCCAGCAGTTACTCCTACAATGAGCAGTTCTTC. Translating it yields CASSYSYNEQFF. J is TRBJ2-1 and V is TRBV6-6, with D hard to call. CDR3 length: 12 amino acids. The V end lost 0 bases, the J end lost 3 bases, and 0 bases lay between the germline ends. The germline V gene encodes CDR1 MNHNY and CDR2 SVGAGI (reference sequence).

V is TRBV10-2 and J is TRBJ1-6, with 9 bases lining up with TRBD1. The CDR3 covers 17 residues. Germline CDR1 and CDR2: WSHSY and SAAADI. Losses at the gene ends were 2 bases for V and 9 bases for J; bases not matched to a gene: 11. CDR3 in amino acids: CASSEGAPGQGRSPLHF. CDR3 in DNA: TGCGCCAGCAGTGAGGGGGCTCCGGGACAGGGACGTTCACCCCTCCACTTT.

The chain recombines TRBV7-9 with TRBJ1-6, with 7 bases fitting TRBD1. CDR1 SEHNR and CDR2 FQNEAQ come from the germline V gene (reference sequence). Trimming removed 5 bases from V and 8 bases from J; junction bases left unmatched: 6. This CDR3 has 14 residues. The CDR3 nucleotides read TGTGCCAGCAGCCCCCAGGGGGTTGATTCACCCCTCCACTTT. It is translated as CASSPQGVDSPLHF.

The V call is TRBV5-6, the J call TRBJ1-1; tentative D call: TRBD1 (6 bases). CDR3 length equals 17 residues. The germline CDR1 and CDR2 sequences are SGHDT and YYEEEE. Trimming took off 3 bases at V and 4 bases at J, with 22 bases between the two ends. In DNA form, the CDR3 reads TGTGCCAGCAGCTCCTTCCCATGGGGGCAGGCCGGCACTGAAGCTTTCTTT. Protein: CASSSFPWGQAGTEAFF.

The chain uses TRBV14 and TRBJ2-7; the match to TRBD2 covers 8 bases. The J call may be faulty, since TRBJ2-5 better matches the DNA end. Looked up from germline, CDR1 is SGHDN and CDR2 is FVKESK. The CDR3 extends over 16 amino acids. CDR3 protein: CASSQSQIAGPETQYF. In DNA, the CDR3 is TGTGCCAGCAGCCAAAGCCAGATAGCGGGGCCCGAGACCCAGTACTTC.